The next 8 T cell receptor beta chains were all read from a single sample in a study of CD8+ T cells in alopecia areata. RNA was extracted and reverse transcribed into cDNA as the sequencing template. This table comes from immunoSEQ multiplex PCR, and its TCRdb copy is limited to in-frame clones, with some not included. This sample has 120,000 or so clones, with roughly 50% found just once. Sequenced: NKG2D-low CD8+ T cells sorted from blood. The receptors stem from a human donor with alopecia areata.

The rearrangement uses TRBV29-1 and TRBJ2-1; 8 positions match TRBD2. Germline V gene sequence: CDR1 SQVTM, CDR2 ANQGSEA. This CDR3 spans 16 amino acids. Trimming at V came to 0 bases and at J to 7 bases, leaving 11 bases not matched to a gene. The CDR3 loop is CSVEDLSGGLGNEQFF. CDR3 nucleotide sequence: TGCAGCGTTGAAGATCTCTCGGGAGGGCTGGGGAATGAGCAGTTCTTC.

This clone was recorded once. CDR3: CSVVGQRGYTF. The CDR3 region has the DNA TGCAGCGTTGTGGGGCAGCGCGGCTACACCTTC. The V gene is TRBV29-1, the J gene TRBJ1-2; TRBD1 might be the D (5 bases). Trimming left V 4 bases short and J 8 bases short, with 11 bases between. The CDR3 contains 11 residues. Germline V CDR1 and CDR2: SQVTM, ANQGSEA.

The V call is TRBV7-9, the J call TRBJ2-5, with 7 bases matching TRBD1. J lost 5 bases, V lost 5 bases, and 2 bases had no gene match. The CDR3 consists of 12 residues. CDR1 and CDR2 from the germline V gene are SEHNR and FQNEAQ (reference sequence). CDR3 protein: CASSARGETQYF. CDR3 nucleotide sequence: TGTGCCAGCAGCGCCAGGGGGGAGACCCAGTACTTC.

A few counts support this clone. CDR3 residues: CASSQFGASYEQYF. The CDR3 bases are TGCGCCAGCAGCCAATTTGGGGCCTCCTACGAGCAGTACTTC. The chain couples TRBV4-3 to TRBJ2-7; D may be TRBD1 (5 bases). Germline V gives CDR1 LGHNA, CDR2 YSLEER. Trimming took off 2 bases at V and 0 bases at J, with 8 bases between the two ends. There are 14 residues in the CDR3.

The chain combines TRBV30 with TRBJ2-7, with D unclear. Trimming cost V 0 bases and J 4 bases, with 7 bases left between them. This CDR3 region has 12 residues. Per the germline V gene, CDR1 is GTSNPN and CDR2 is SVGIG (reference sequence). DNA of the CDR3: TGTGCCTGGAGTGTTGGGATTTACGAGCAGTACTTC. It encodes CAWSVGIYEQYF.

This clone was picked up a small number of times. The J gene is TRBJ2-6, the V gene TRBV7-9; maybe TRBD1 (6 bases). CDR1 is SEHNR, CDR2 FQNEAQ, per germline (reference sequence). Trimming left V 11 bases short and J 4 bases short, with 9 bases between. CDR3 length equals 12 residues. The CDR3 sequence: CASGAGANVLTF. CDR3 in DNA: TGTGCCTCAGGGGCCGGGGCCAACGTCCTGACTTTC.

This clone was seen only a few times. Here the CDR3 DNA reads TGTGCCAGTCAGGGGTCCGGTACCTACGAGCAGTACTTC. Translating it yields CASQGSGTYEQYF. The rearrangement links TRBV11-2 to TRBJ2-5; D is perhaps TRBD1 (6 bases). The J call could be wrong; TRBJ2-7 is a better fit for the DNA end. The germline gives CDR1 SGHAT, CDR2 FQNNGV. This CDR3 contains 13 residues.

This sequence joins TRBV4-1 and TRBJ2-3; no clear D gene. Germline values: CDR1 MGHRA, CDR2 YSYEKL. The length of the CDR3 is 13 residues. V was clipped by 0 bases and J by 7 bases, with 8 bases between them. CDR3 DNA: TGCGCCAGCAGCCAAGATAATTCATATACGCAGTATTTT. This gives the protein CASSQDNSYTQYF.